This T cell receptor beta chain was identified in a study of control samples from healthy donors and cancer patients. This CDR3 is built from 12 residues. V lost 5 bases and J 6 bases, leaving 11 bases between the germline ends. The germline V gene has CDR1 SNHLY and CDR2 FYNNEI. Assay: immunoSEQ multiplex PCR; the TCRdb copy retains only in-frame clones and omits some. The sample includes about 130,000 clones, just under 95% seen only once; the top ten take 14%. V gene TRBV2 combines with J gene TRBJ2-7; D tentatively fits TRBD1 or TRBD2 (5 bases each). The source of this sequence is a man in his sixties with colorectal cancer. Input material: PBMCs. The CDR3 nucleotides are TGTGCCAGCAGTAGCAGGGCGGGCGAGCAGTACTTC. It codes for CASSSRAGEQYF.